The 6 T cell receptor beta chains listed next were all sequenced from one sample in a study of vaccination effects on CD4 cells after COVID-19. Libraries were prepared by immunoSEQ multiplex PCR; TCRdb keeps only in-frame clonotypes and omits some of them. The sample yields roughly 50,000 clones, more than 65% seen once. Cells that had been cultured for 10 days were the source of isolated CD4+ T cells. The antigens of these receptors remain unknown. The source was CD4+ T cells from PBMCs cultured without peptide, collected before COVID-19 vaccination. The source of these receptors is a human donor who received a COVID-19 vaccine.

The chain is built from TRBV5-4 and TRBJ1-1; D ambiguous. The CDR3 is 13 residues long. The germline V and J ends were trimmed by 4 bases and 0 bases, with 7 bases remaining between them. The V gene's germline CDR1 is SGHNT and CDR2 YYREEE (reference sequence). DNA for the CDR3: TGTGCCAGCAGCGCCCGGGTGAACACTGAAGCTTTCTTT. Encoded protein: CASSARVNTEAFF.

The chain employs TRBV14 and TRBJ2-5, with a weak D call TRBD2 (5 bases). The CDR3 length is 18 residues. Trimming took off 0 bases at V and 2 bases at J, with 19 bases between the two ends. The germline CDR1 and CDR2 sequences are SGHDN and FVKESK. The CDR3 DNA follows: TGTGCCAGCAGCCAAGAGTCTAGTGGGAGACGGCTTCAAGAGACCCAGTACTTC. This translates into CASSQESSGRRLQETQYF.

This clone was seen more than once but under ten times. The chain joins TRBV2 to TRBJ1-2; D might be TRBD1 (5 bases). The V end lost 6 bases, the J end lost 7 bases, and 9 bases lay between the germline ends. Germline values: CDR1 SNHLY, CDR2 FYNNEI. The CDR3 runs 11 residues. The CDR3 region has the DNA TGTGCCAGCAGCCGCGGGGCTGGCTACACCTTC. This codes for CASSRGAGYTF.

This sequence joins TRBV19 and TRBJ2-7, with a weak D call TRBD2 (6 bases). The CDR3 consists of 15 residues. CDR1 and CDR2 (germline): LNHDA, SQIVND (reference sequence). The V end lost 6 bases, the J end lost 2 bases, and 17 bases lay between the germline ends. The CDR3 loop reads CASRSASEPPYEQYF. CDR3 in DNA: TGTGCCAGTAGGTCCGCTAGCGAACCCCCCTACGAGCAGTACTTC.

This chain connects TRBV28 to TRBJ1-4; no firm D call. V lost 5 bases and J lost 4, with 8 bases in between. The CDR3 covers 13 residues. Germline CDR1 is MDHEN and CDR2 is SYDVKM. The CDR3 region has the DNA TGTGCCAGCAGTAGTGGAAATAATGAAAAACTGTTTTTT. It codes for CASSSGNNEKLFF.

V gene TRBV6-5 combines with J gene TRBJ1-5, with 7 bases matching TRBD1. This CDR3 comprises 14 residues. The germline CDR1 and CDR2 sequences are MNHEY and SVGAGI. The ends lost 6 bases at V and 3 bases at J; junction bases unmatched: 5. CDR3 bases: TGTGCCAGCAGGAAAACAGGGGACAATCAGCCCCAGCATTTT. This sequence encodes CASRKTGDNQPQHF.